This T cell receptor (beta chain) was identified in a study of T cells of healthy individuals. TCRdb reprocessed the 5' RACE reads via MiXCR and lists one record per CDR3 protein. The sample lists around 98,000 distinct CDR3 sequences, approximately 15% seen once, with 6.2% in the top ten. Between the trimmed V and J ends, which lost 3 bases and 6 bases, there was a span of 15 bases. The germline V gene encodes CDR1 ENHRY and CDR2 SYGVKD. The CDR3 sequence is 14 residues long. This TCR was sampled from a human donor in good health. The chain combines TRBV10-3 with TRBJ2-7; a weak D match, TRBD2 (6 bases). CDR3 protein: CAISDAAGRLEQYF. The CDR3 DNA reads TGTGCCATCAGTGATGCGGCGGGGAGGCTCGAGCAGTACTTC.